The present TCR beta chain was sequenced within a study of response to subunit inactivated influenza vaccine. General study results and limits: Seasonal influenza vaccination, on each occasion, was suggested by the authors to recruit few new T cells.

The table lists this clonotype with many counts. What it binds is not known. Using its own MiXCR run on the RT-PCR reads, TCRdb lists one record per CDR3 protein. The repertoire has 540,000 or so distinct CDR3 sequences, under 15% of them found once; the top ten carry 10% to 15%. Looked up from germline, CDR1 is SGHRS and CDR2 is YFSETQ. J gave up 3 bases and V 1 base, and 2 bases lay outside the gene matches. This CDR3 comprises 14 residues. The clonotype was recovered from a man aged 45-65 years who received an inactivated influenza vaccine. The V gene is TRBV5-1, the J gene TRBJ2-5; 8 bases match TRBD1. This material consisted of PBMCs from blood, taken roughly 46 days after vaccination. This chain's CDR3 is CASSLQDREETQYF. Here the CDR3 DNA reads TGCGCCAGCAGCTTGCAGGACAGGGAAGAGACCCAGTACTTC.